The next 24 T cell receptor beta chains were all read from a single sample in a study of PD-L1 blockade in urothelial cancer (dated by TCRdb to 2015 to 2018). In light of the paper, this sample's time point label describes: peripheral blood 6 weeks after treatment start. The library was produced with the immunoSEQ multiplex PCR assay. The clones in this table, taken by TCRdb from immuneACCESS, are in-frame only. Not every clone is retained; where verified, under half of the shortfall comes from an unresolved V gene, and the cause of the rest is unknown. In all, the sample holds around 50,000 clones, and 70% to 85% of those were seen once. In total, the top ten clones hold approximately 2% of the sample. The sequences come from PBMCs, collected around atezolizumab (anti-PD-L1) treatment. These receptors all stem from a man between 45 and 60 years old with urothelial cancer.

The sample holds one count of this clone. The chain employs TRBV21-1 and TRBJ2-5; TRBD1 is the table's D call and was not checked against the DNA. TRBV21-1 is a pseudogene segment. This CDR3 has 19 amino acids. CDR3: CASSKVLSEARVQGETQYF. CDR3 in DNA: TGTGCCAGCAGCAAAGTATTGTCGGAGGCAAGGGTACAGGGGGAGACCCAGTACTTC.

The V gene is TRBV29-1, the J gene TRBJ1-2; 7 positions match TRBD1. After removal of 3 bases from V and 4 bases from J, the junction contained 8 bases not matched to a gene. The CDR3 extends over 14 amino acids. Germline-derived CDR1 and CDR2 are SQVTM and ANQGSEA. In DNA form, the CDR3 reads TGCAGCGTTGATGTCGGAGGGGGCGGCTATGGCTACACCTTC. Its translation is CSVDVGGGGYGYTF.

This chain links TRBV7-3 with TRBJ2-1; the match to TRBD2 covers 8 bases. V was pared by 3 bases and J by 1 base, with 2 bases of the junction left unmatched. Germline CDR1 and CDR2: SGHTA and FQGTGA. This CDR3 region has 15 residues. The CDR3 spells CASSLSGGSYNEQFF. CDR3 nucleotides: TGTGCCAGCAGCTTGAGCGGGGGTTCCTACAATGAGCAGTTCTTC.

The chain recombines TRBV10-3 with TRBJ2-2; 8 bases align to TRBD1. J gave up 1 base and V 3 bases, and 4 bases lay outside the gene matches. Per germline, CDR1 ENHRY and CDR2 SYGVKD. CDR3 length: 16 amino acids. CDR3 nucleotides: TGTGCCATCAGTGACTCCGGGACAGGGAACACCGGGGAGCTGTTTTTT. Amino acid sequence: CAISDSGTGNTGELFF.

V gene TRBV2 combines with J gene TRBJ1-2; tentative D call: TRBD1 (5 bases). V was pared by 4 bases and J by 7 bases, with 16 bases between. The length of the CDR3 is 14 residues. The germline CDR1 and CDR2 sequences are SNHLY and FYNNEI. The CDR3 DNA is TGTGCCAGCAGTGTAGGCGGGGGGGGAGGTGGCTACACCTTC. Translated: CASSVGGGGGGYTF.

J is TRBJ1-1 and V is TRBV27; D may be TRBD1 (5 bases). The CDR3 sequence is 15 residues long. CDR1 MNHEY and CDR2 SMNVEV come from the germline V gene (reference sequence). V was pared by 3 bases and J by 2 bases, with 13 bases between. CDR3 protein: CASSFGGGSNTEAFF. DNA of the CDR3: TGTGCCAGCAGTTTCGGGGGTGGTTCAAACACTGAAGCTTTCTTT.

This chain joins TRBV29-1 and TRBJ2-1, with TRBD2 matching 13 bases. V lost 4 bases, J lost 4 bases, and 4 bases stayed unmatched. Germline CDR1 and CDR2: SQVTM and ANQGSEA. This CDR3 has 15 residues. The CDR3 loop reads CSVGTSGSLYNEQFF. CDR3 coding DNA: TGCAGCGTTGGGACTAGCGGGAGCCTTTACAATGAGCAGTTCTTC.

The chain links TRBV19 to TRBJ2-2, with 8 bases that match TRBD1. The CDR3 has 16 amino acids. CDR1 and CDR2 from the germline V gene are LNHDA and SQIVND (reference sequence). V trimming: 3 bases; J trimming: 7 bases; junction bases outside the gene matches: 10. The CDR3 loop reads CASSIHSRGLGGELFF. CDR3 coding DNA: TGTGCCAGTAGTATCCACTCCAGGGGGCTGGGCGGGGAGCTGTTTTTT.

The rearrangement joins TRBV7-3 to TRBJ2-1; 12 nucleotides line up with TRBD2. CDR3 size: 18 residues. The germline CDR1 and CDR2 sequences are SGHTA and FQGTGA. Trimming cost V 5 bases and J 3 bases; bases outside gene matches: 11. CDR3 nucleotide sequence: TGTGCCAGCAGCGGCCCCGGGACTAGCGGGCTAGTCTACAATGAGCAGTTCTTC. It yields the protein CASSGPGTSGLVYNEQFF.

The V call is TRBV7-3, the J call TRBJ1-2; 9 nucleotides match TRBD1. V lost 6 bases and J lost 4; bases outside the gene matches: 9. The germline V gene has CDR1 SGHTA and CDR2 FQGTGA. The CDR3 sequence is 15 residues long. CDR3 coding DNA: TGTGCCAGCAGTCTAGCTCCGGGACAGGGCTATGGCTACACCTTC. Translated: CASSLAPGQGYGYTF.

The V and J genes are TRBV4-2 and TRBJ2-1, with TRBD2 matching over 13 bases. V was pared by 4 bases and J by 3 bases, with 12 bases of the junction left unmatched. From germline, CDR1 is LGHNA and CDR2 YNFKEQ. This CDR3 has 19 amino acids. CDR3 DNA: TGTGCCAGCAGCCTTTCCAACCGACTAGCGGGGGGTGTCTACAATGAGCAGTTCTTC. Translation: CASSLSNRLAGGVYNEQFF.

The chain is built from TRBV19 and TRBJ1-6, with 9 bases matching TRBD1. J lost 6 bases, V lost 7 bases, and 10 bases had no gene match. Germline V gene data show CDR1 as LNHDA and CDR2 as SQIVND (reference sequence). This CDR3 contains 16 residues. CDR3 coding DNA: TGTGCCAGTAAACCCGGGACAGGGATTACTAATTCACCCCTCCACTTT. Its protein is CASKPGTGITNSPLHF.

V gene TRBV28 combines with J gene TRBJ2-7, with D possibly being TRBD1 (6 bases). Germline values: CDR1 MDHEN, CDR2 SYDVKM. CDR3 length: 15 amino acids. Between the trimmed V and J ends, which lost 1 base and 2 bases, there was a span of 12 bases. Here the CDR3 reads CASSLLAGQPYEQYF. CDR3 nucleotides: TGTGCCAGCAGTTTATTGGCAGGACAGCCCTACGAGCAGTACTTC.

CDR3: CASSLAGTTDTQYF. The DNA for the CDR3 is TGTGCCAGCAGTTTAGCGGGAACCACAGATACGCAGTATTTT. The J gene is TRBJ2-3, the V gene TRBV28; TRBD2 is a possible D gene (6 bases). CDR3 length: 14 amino acids. Germline assignment: CDR1 MDHEN and CDR2 SYDVKM. Trimming stripped 2 bases from V and 2 bases from J, with 8 bases between.

The chain employs TRBV6-5 and TRBJ1-2; 8 nucleotides align to TRBD1. Trimming cost V 0 bases and J 4 bases; bases outside gene matches: 7. The germline gives CDR1 MNHEY, CDR2 SVGAGI. CDR3 length: 16 amino acids. CDR3 protein: CASSYSPDRVGYGYTF. Here the CDR3 DNA reads TGTGCCAGCAGTTACTCGCCGGACAGGGTGGGCTATGGCTACACCTTC.

This rearrangement joins TRBV19 to TRBJ2-5, with a tentative D call TRBD2 (5 bases). Per germline, CDR1 LNHDA and CDR2 SQIVND (reference sequence). The CDR3 is 13 amino acids. V was pared by 1 base and J by 4 bases, with 7 bases between. DNA of the CDR3: TGTGCCAGTAGTATAGTTCGGGGAGAGACCCAGTACTTC. It specifies CASSIVRGETQYF.

The chain couples TRBV5-6 to TRBJ1-5, with D possibly being TRBD1 (5 bases). The CDR3 extends over 14 amino acids. Between the trimmed V and J ends, which lost 3 bases and 4 bases, there was a span of 11 bases. Germline CDR1 and CDR2: SGHDT and YYEEEE. DNA for the CDR3: TGTGCCAGCAGCTACCGGGGGGTAAATCAGCCCCAGCATTTT. Protein product: CASSYRGVNQPQHF.

This chain connects TRBV4-2 to TRBJ2-1, with unresolved D. The V end lost 1 base, the J end lost 0 bases, and 10 bases lay between the germline ends. The germline CDR1 and CDR2 sequences are LGHNA and YNFKEQ. The CDR3 is 16 residues long. CDR3 nucleotides: TGTGCCAGCAGCCAAGTAGGCGGCAGCTCCTACAATGAGCAGTTCTTC. It is translated as CASSQVGGSSYNEQFF.

CDR3 in DNA: TGTGCCTGGAGCCAGGGACTAGCTCGCAATGAGCAGTTCTTC. The encoded protein is CAWSQGLARNEQFF. This chain links TRBV30 with TRBJ2-1, with 9 bases matching TRBD2. The trim removed 3 bases at V and 6 bases at J, leaving 6 bases unmatched. Germline assignment: CDR1 GTSNPN and CDR2 SVGIG (reference sequence). This CDR3 contains 14 residues. Filled out from reference TRBV30 and TRBJ2-1, the complete variable domain reads SQTIHQWPATLVQPVGSPLSLECTVEGTSNPNLYWYRQAAGRGLQLLFYSVGIGQISSEVPQNLSASRPQDRQFILSSKKLLLSDSGFYLCAWSQGLARNEQFFGPGTRLTVL.

The chain couples TRBV7-6 to TRBJ2-7; TRBD2 matches at 15 bases. Looked up from germline, CDR1 is SGHVS and CDR2 is FNYEAQ. The CDR3 has 15 amino acids. Germline trimming cut 5 bases from V and 6 bases from J; bases unmatched to any gene: 5. Here the CDR3 reads CASSDGLAGGVEQYF. The CDR3 DNA reads TGTGCCAGCAGCGACGGACTAGCGGGAGGGGTCGAGCAGTACTTC.

This clone was seen only a few times. This chain links TRBV29-1 with TRBJ2-3, with D possibly being TRBD2 (6 bases). Germline CDR1 is SQVTM and CDR2 is ANQGSEA. V was trimmed by 5 bases and J by 2 bases, leaving 20 bases between them. The CDR3 consists of 16 residues. The CDR3 is CSVTNRRGSVTDTQYF. The CDR3 bases are TGCAGCGTTACTAATCGGAGGGGTTCAGTCACAGATACGCAGTATTTT.

The rearrangement uses TRBV6-4 and TRBJ2-3; 10 nucleotides line up with TRBD2. This CDR3 spans 15 amino acids. After removal of 5 bases from V and 1 base from J, the junction contained 3 bases not matched to a gene. The V gene's germline CDR1 is MRHNA and CDR2 SNTAGT. CDR3 amino acids: CASSIAGGRTDTQYF. CDR3 bases: TGTGCCAGCAGTATAGCGGGGGGCCGCACAGATACGCAGTATTTT.

This clone was detected only a few times. The CDR3 region has the DNA TGCGCCAGCAGCTTGGAGGGGTTGAGAGCACTAGCCAAAAACATTCAGTACTTC. Protein sequence: CASSLEGLRALAKNIQYF. The chain links TRBV5-1 to TRBJ2-4; TRBD1 might be the D (5 bases). Trimming shortened V by 0 bases and J by 0 bases, and 16 bases separated the two germline ends. This CDR3 region has 18 residues. Germline V lookup: CDR1 SGHRS, CDR2 YFSETQ.

This sequence joins TRBV5-6 and TRBJ1-1, with 8 bases identical to TRBD1. The CDR3 extends over 13 amino acids. V lost 1 base and J lost 11; bases outside the gene matches: 7. CDR1 SGHDT and CDR2 YYEEEE come from the germline V gene. For the CDR3, the DNA is TGTGCCAGCAGCTTGAGGGCAGGGGGCGACGCTTTCTTT. As protein: CASSLRAGGDAFF.